The T cell receptor beta chain described here comes from a study of T cell responses to AZD1222 COVID-19 vaccine. Findings and limits, study-wide: Clonal diversity may have been underestimated, and the donors were mostly white British, with more females than males. Of the AZD1222 recipients, only 5 to 7 were seropositive at baseline. Spike-specific TCR breadth and depth went up after people got two AZD1222 doses. There were vaccine-associated CD4 TCRs across spike, dominant at 160-218 and 743-854.

The V gene end was trimmed by 0 bases and the J gene end by 5 bases; junction bases not matched to a gene: 4. Germline-derived CDR1 and CDR2 are SGHVS and FQNEAQ. The CDR3 totals 14 residues. Repertoires were generated with immunoSEQ multiplex PCR, while TCRdb's copy carries only in-frame clones and drops some. Of about 72,000 clones listed, roughly nine tenths are singletons. Concerning this clone: Its antigen is not known.

The chain links TRBV7-8 to TRBJ2-7; 7 nucleotides line up with TRBD1. The TCR comes from an adult who received the AZD1222 COVID-19 vaccine. This specimen consisted of peripheral blood, obtained 28 days after the second AZD1222 dose. The CDR3 nucleotides read TGTGCCAGCAGCTTAGCTACAGGGGCGAACGAGCAGTACTTC. This gives the protein CASSLATGANEQYF. The full variable domain, its missing parts supplied by reference TRBV7-8 and TRBJ2-7, is GAGVSQSPRYKVAKRGQDVALRCDPISGHVSLFWYQQALGQGPEFLTYFQNEAQLDKSGLPSDRFFAERPEGSVSTLKIQRTQQEDSAVYLCASSLATGANEQYFGPGTRLTVT.